Below are 17 T cell receptor beta chains sequenced from a single sample in a study of T cells in Graves' hyperthyroidism and ophthalmopathy. Regions amplified from RNA transcripts were the TCR beta CDR3 regions. Carried out on the TCR CDR3, a first-round RT-PCR used the HTBI primer set. Using its own MiXCR run on the multiplex PCR reads, TCRdb lists one record per CDR3 protein. Here the sample spans about 740,000 distinct CDR3 sequences, roughly 15% being singletons. Sequencing was performed on blood. These receptors all stem from a woman aged 18-35 years with Graves' hyperthyroidism.

This clonotype was picked up many times. For the CDR3, the DNA is TGTGCCAGCAGAGTACCGGATGGACGGGAGCAGTTCTTC. Amino acid sequence: CASRVPDGREQFF. The chain joins TRBV28 to TRBJ2-1; no firm D call. Germline assignment: CDR1 MDHEN and CDR2 SYDVKM. The V end was cut by 6 bases, the J end by 10 bases, with 16 bases between. The CDR3 has 13 residues.

This chain connects TRBV5-1 to TRBJ2-7; 9 positions match TRBD2. The CDR3 loop spans 15 amino acids. The germline V gene encodes CDR1 SGHRS and CDR2 YFSETQ. V was pared by 2 bases and J by 7 bases, with 10 bases of the junction left unmatched. The CDR3 spells CASSFEPSGIDEQYF. The DNA for the CDR3 is TGCGCCAGCAGCTTTGAGCCTAGCGGGATTGATGAGCAGTACTTC.

The table lists this clonotype with many counts. The chain combines TRBV11-2 with TRBJ2-7; TRBD2 matches at 8 bases. The germline gives CDR1 SGHAT, CDR2 FQNNGV. With 8 bases clipped from V and 5 bases from J, the junction kept 11 bases outside the gene matches. The CDR3 sequence is 14 residues long. The CDR3 here is CASGLSGIFNEQYF. The DNA of the CDR3 is TGTGCCAGCGGCCTTAGCGGGATTTTCAACGAGCAGTACTTC.

This clonotype was counted ten times or more. The chain recombines TRBV13 with TRBJ1-2, with D perhaps matching TRBD1 (5 bases). There are 15 residues in the CDR3. CDR1 is PRHDT and CDR2 is FYEKMQ in the germline V gene (reference sequence). V shed 2 bases and J shed 0 bases, with 10 bases lying between them. CDR3 region: CASSLFQGANYGYTF. The CDR3 nucleotides read TGTGCCAGCAGCTTATTCCAGGGAGCTAACTATGGCTACACCTTC. Full variable domain (remainder filled in from reference TRBV13 and TRBJ1-2): AAGVIQSPRHLIKEKRETATLKCYPIPRHDTVYWYQQGPGQDPQFLISFYEKMQSDKGSIPDRFSAQQFSDYHSELNMSSLELGDSALYFCASSLFQGANYGYTFGSGTRLTVV.

This clonotype was seen only a few times. The chain joins TRBV27 to TRBJ1-1, with 7 bases fitting TRBD1. The J segment lost 4 bases and the V segment lost 3 bases, leaving 5 bases of the junction unmatched. Germline V gene sequence: CDR1 MNHEY, CDR2 SMNVEV (reference sequence). The CDR3 is 14 amino acids. The CDR3 loop reads CASSFQGVGTEAFF. The CDR3 DNA reads as TGTGCCAGCAGTTTCCAGGGGGTGGGCACTGAAGCTTTCTTT.

This clonotype has ten or more counts. V and J are TRBV20-1 and TRBJ2-7; 8 nucleotides align to TRBD2. Losses at the gene ends were 6 bases for V and 6 bases for J; bases not matched to a gene: 13. Germline CDR1 and CDR2: DFQATT and SNEGSKA (reference sequence). The CDR3 is made up of 14 amino acids. The CDR3 DNA reads as TGCAGTGCGAGTACAGGGAGCGGGAGAAGCGAGCAGTACTTC. Protein: CSASTGSGRSEQYF.

This clonotype has a count of ten or more. The chain recombines TRBV6-1 with TRBJ2-1, with D unresolved. V lost 7 bases and J lost 0, with 16 bases in between. CDR1 and CDR2 from the germline V gene are MNHNS and SASEGT. The CDR3 runs 16 residues. The CDR3 spells CASTPSDQSSYNEQFF. The DNA for the CDR3 is TGTGCCAGCACCCCCTCGGACCAGAGCTCCTACAATGAGCAGTTCTTC.

This clonotype was recorded at least ten times. J is TRBJ2-4 and V is TRBV18; the match to TRBD1 covers 7 bases. Trimming cost V 1 base and J 6 bases; bases outside gene matches: 0. The CDR3 runs to 13 residues. Germline loops: CDR1 KGHSH, CDR2 LQKENI. CDR3 coding DNA: TGTGCCAGCTCACCACGGGACAGAAACATTCAGTACTTC. Translation gives CASSPRDRNIQYF.

This clonotype came up many times. This rearrangement joins TRBV27 to TRBJ2-1, with 11 bases identical to TRBD2. CDR1 and CDR2 from the germline V gene are MNHEY and SMNVEV (reference sequence). The V segment lost 7 bases and the J segment 9 bases; nucleotides outside the gene matches: 14. The CDR3 spans 16 residues. The CDR3 sequence is CASKLAGVTSKVEQFF. The CDR3 bases are TGTGCCAGCAAACTAGCGGGAGTTACCTCGAAGGTTGAGCAGTTCTTC.

This clonotype was observed a handful of times. The chain uses TRBV11-3 and TRBJ1-1; 8 nucleotides match TRBD1. V lost 10 bases, J lost 4 bases, and 17 bases stayed unmatched. CDR1 is SGHNT, CDR2 YENEEA, per germline. The CDR3 covers 16 residues. The CDR3 DNA sequence: TGTGCCACCATAGGTGGGGCAGGGGGCGCGGGCACTGAAGCTTTCTTT. Protein product: CATIGGAGGAGTEAFF.

This clonotype was seen at least ten times. This chain uses TRBV20-1 with TRBJ2-1, with 8 bases fitting TRBD2. CDR1 DFQATT and CDR2 SNEGSKA come from the germline V gene (reference sequence). Trimming removed 0 bases from V and 10 bases from J; junction bases left unmatched: 14. The CDR3 extends over 16 amino acids. The CDR3 bases are TGCAGTGCTAGAGATCCTGCGGGAGGCCACGTAGGAGAGCAGTTCTTC. Protein: CSARDPAGGHVGEQFF.

In its sample, this clonotype was seen a few times. The rearrangement joins TRBV7-2 to TRBJ1-6, with 9 bases identical to TRBD1. The CDR3 runs to 16 residues. J lost 7 bases, V lost 5 bases, and 9 bases had no gene match. The germline gives CDR1 SGHTA, CDR2 FQGNSA. The CDR3 coding sequence is TGTGCCAGCAGCCGTTGGGACAGGGATAGAAATTCACCCCTCCACTTT. This encodes CASSRWDRDRNSPLHF.

Comment on this clonotype: A read error may account for a junction end that differs from germline. The chain carries TRBV24-1 and TRBJ2-1, with TRBD1 matching 8 bases. CDR1 and CDR2 (germline): KGHDR, SFDVKD. CDR3 length: 18 amino acids. For the CDR3, the DNA is TGTGTCACCAGTGACCCGAGGCGGACAGGGCTGACTGGTAATGAGCAGTTCTTC. It is translated as CVTSDPRRTGLTGNEQFF.

This clonotype turned up a few times. V and J are TRBV15 and TRBJ2-5; 11 bases are shared with TRBD1. The trim removed 7 bases at V and 3 bases at J, leaving 1 base unmatched. The CDR3 totals 13 residues. Germline lookup yields CDR1 LNHNV and CDR2 YYDKDF (reference sequence). This CDR3 is CATKGQGEETQYF. As DNA, the CDR3 is TGTGCCACCAAGGGACAGGGGGAAGAGACCCAGTACTTC.

This clonotype has just a few counts. The chain combines TRBV12-5 with TRBJ1-6, with 7 positions matching TRBD1. The junction had 4 bases not matched to a gene; V was cut back by 0 bases and J by 5 bases. The CDR3 loop spans 16 amino acids. CDR1 is LGHNT and CDR2 is FRNRAP in the germline V gene. The CDR3 region is CASGLVHGTDNSPLHF. CDR3 nucleotide sequence: TGTGCTAGTGGTTTGGTACACGGGACAGATAATTCACCCCTCCACTTT.

The chain couples TRBV15 to TRBJ2-6, with a possible D match to TRBD2 (6 bases). Germline V CDR1 and CDR2: LNHNV, YYDKDF (reference sequence). V was shortened by 0 bases and J by 1 base, with 7 bases between the two germline ends. This CDR3 region has 16 residues. CDR3 nucleotides: TGTGCCACCAGCAGAGATCGGGGGTCTGGGGCCAACGTCCTGACTTTC. As protein: CATSRDRGSGANVLTF.

This clonotype has at least ten counts. The chain employs TRBV13 and TRBJ1-1, with 7 positions matching TRBD1. V gave up 3 bases and J gave up 0 bases; unmatched junction bases: 4. CDR1 and CDR2 (germline): PRHDT, FYEKMQ (reference sequence). This CDR3 is built from 15 residues. CDR3 sequence: CASSLDRRMNTEAFF. CDR3 sequence (DNA): TGTGCCAGCAGCTTGGACAGGAGAATGAACACTGAAGCTTTCTTT.